Shown below are 17 T cell receptor beta chains from a single sample sequenced in a study of beta chain features in type 1 diabetes. Since all of the isolated RNA was reverse transcribed, expressed TCRB transcripts were what got sequenced. Assay: immunoSEQ multiplex PCR; the TCRdb copy retains only in-frame clones and omits some. The sample shows about 930,000 clones, around a sixth of them seen only once. The sample comprised naive CD4+ T cells from blood. The receptors shown here come from a woman under 30 in good health.

Only a few counts were recorded for this clone. The sample contains more than one DNA sequence encoding this CDR3. The chain has TRBV7-9 and TRBJ2-5, with TRBD2 matching 15 bases. CDR3 length: 16 amino acids. J was trimmed by 3 bases and V by 4 bases; bases with no gene match: 3. The V gene's germline CDR1 is SEHNR and CDR2 FQNEAQ (reference sequence). DNA of the CDR3: TGTGCCAGCAGCTCCGGACTAGCGGGAGGGGAAGAGACCCAGTACTTC. It specifies CASSSGLAGGEETQYF. The whole variable domain, filled in from reference TRBV7-9 and TRBJ2-5, reads DTGVSQNPRHKITKRGQNVTFRCDPISEHNRLYWYRQTLGQGPEFLTYFQNEAQLEKSRLLSDRFSAERPKGSFSTLEIQRTEQGDSAMYLCASSSGLAGGEETQYFGPGTRLLVL.

This clone occurred a few times. CDR3 DNA: TGTGCCAGCAGCTTCGGACTCGGGACCGGGAATGAAAAACTGTTTTTT. It codes for CASSFGLGTGNEKLFF. The V and J genes are TRBV11-2 and TRBJ1-4, with TRBD1 as a possible D gene (5 bases). Trimming shortened V by 3 bases and J by 5 bases, and 16 bases separated the two germline ends. The CDR3 contains 16 residues. The V gene's germline CDR1 is SGHAT and CDR2 FQNNGV. Supplemented by reference TRBV11-2 and TRBJ1-4, the full variable domain reads EAGVAQSPRYKIIEKRQSVAFWCNPISGHATLYWYQQILGQGPKLLIQFQNNGVVDDSQLPKDRFSAERLKGVDSTLKIQPAKLEDSAVYLCASSFGLGTGNEKLFFGSGTQLSVL.

The CDR3 nucleotides read TGTGCCAGCAGTGAAACGACAGGGTCTTTATCCGGGGAGCTGTTTTTT. Translated: CASSETTGSLSGELFF. This sequence joins TRBV2 and TRBJ2-2; 7 bases map to TRBD1. Unmatched junction bases numbered 9, after V lost 2 bases and J lost 6 bases. This CDR3 is built from 16 residues. Germline values: CDR1 SNHLY, CDR2 FYNNEI.

The chain is built from TRBV2 and TRBJ2-7, with D uncertain. The germline V gene has CDR1 SNHLY and CDR2 FYNNEI. The CDR3 runs 13 residues. The V end was cut by 7 bases, the J end by 2 bases, with 12 bases between. The CDR3 here is CASMYTKAYEQYF. The CDR3 DNA sequence: TGTGCCAGCATGTACACAAAAGCCTACGAGCAGTACTTC.

This clone occurred a few times. The chain has TRBV15 and TRBJ2-5, with TRBD2 as a possible D gene (5 bases). V lost 0 bases and J lost 4, with 18 bases in between. Germline CDR1 reads LNHNV; CDR2 reads YYDKDF (reference sequence). The length of the CDR3 is 17 residues. CDR3 residues: CATSREGGPPLGETQYF. CDR3 coding DNA: TGTGCCACCAGCAGAGAAGGCGGGCCCCCCTTGGGAGAGACCCAGTACTTC.

V is TRBV27 and J is TRBJ2-7; TRBD1 might be the D (5 bases). CDR3 length: 18 amino acids. V was clipped by 4 bases and J by 7 bases, with 29 bases between them. Germline CDR1 and CDR2: MNHEY and SMNVEV (reference sequence). As DNA, the CDR3 is TGTGCCAGCAGTTCGCTGTATACAGGTCTGGTGAGCTACGTGGAGCAGTACTTC. It specifies CASSSLYTGLVSYVEQYF.

The sample holds a few counts of this clone. Other DNA sequences within the sample encode an identical CDR3. This sequence joins TRBV11-1 and TRBJ2-1; unclear D gene. Germline CDR1 SGHAT, CDR2 FQDESV (reference sequence). This CDR3 has 15 residues. Trimming shortened V by 5 bases and J by 0 bases, and 11 bases separated the two germline ends. CDR3 loop: CASSLLSSSYNEQFF. CDR3 bases: TGTGCCAGCAGCCTATTATCTAGCTCCTACAATGAGCAGTTCTTC.

The genes are TRBV5-1 and TRBJ2-7, with 9 bases lining up with TRBD2. Germline assignment: CDR1 SGHRS and CDR2 YFSETQ. Losses at the gene ends were 4 bases for V and 5 bases for J; bases not matched to a gene: 13. The CDR3 is 16 residues long. The CDR3 sequence: CASSGNSGRSVNEQYF. CDR3 in DNA: TGCGCCAGCAGCGGAAACAGCGGGAGGTCCGTTAACGAGCAGTACTTC.

J is TRBJ1-3 and V is TRBV6-5; D remains unclear. CDR1 MNHEY and CDR2 SVGAGI come from the germline V gene. V gave up 4 bases and J gave up 0 bases, with 10 bases separating them. The CDR3 runs 15 residues. The CDR3 reads CASSLGSSSGNTIYF. CDR3 nucleotides: TGTGCCAGCAGTTTAGGATCCTCCTCTGGAAACACCATATATTTT.

This chain connects TRBV19 to TRBJ1-1; 12 bases match TRBD1. Per germline, CDR1 LNHDA and CDR2 SQIVND (reference sequence). CDR3 length equals 14 residues. The J segment lost 4 bases and the V segment lost 9 bases, leaving 6 bases of the junction unmatched. The CDR3 protein is CARGQGAHSTEAFF. In DNA, the CDR3 is TGTGCCAGGGGACAGGGGGCGCATAGCACTGAAGCTTTCTTT. Complete variable domain (other parts from reference TRBV19 and TRBJ1-1): DGGITQSPKYLFRKEGQNVTLSCEQNLNHDAMYWYRQDPGQGLRLIYYSQIVNDFQKGDIAEGYSVSREKKESFPLTVTSAQKNPTAFYLCARGQGAHSTEAFFGQGTRLTVV.

In its sample, this clone was seen a few times. Other DNA sequences in this sample translate to the same CDR3. This sequence joins TRBV14 and TRBJ2-7; the D is unclear. The CDR3 runs to 12 residues. Deletions cut 5 bases from V and 1 base from J, with 6 bases between. Germline values: CDR1 SGHDN, CDR2 FVKESK. CDR3 region: CASSSSSYEQYF. The DNA of the CDR3 is TGTGCCAGCAGCTCTTCTTCCTACGAGCAGTACTTC.

This clone has only a few counts. The CDR3 is CASTTGPVIGEQFF. The CDR3 DNA is TGTGCCAGCACAACGGGACCCGTCATCGGTGAGCAGTTCTTC. The rearrangement uses TRBV28 and TRBJ2-1; D possibly uses TRBD1 or TRBD2 (5 bases each). Germline V gives CDR1 MDHEN, CDR2 SYDVKM. The length of the CDR3 is 14 residues. Trimming removed 7 bases at V and 9 bases at J, with 19 bases between.

Only a few counts were recorded for this clone. The chain is built from TRBV28 and TRBJ2-1; 9 bases align to TRBD2. Per the germline V gene, CDR1 is MDHEN and CDR2 is SYDVKM. Trimming removed 4 bases from V and 6 bases from J; junction bases left unmatched: 16. The CDR3 consists of 18 residues. CDR3 DNA sequence: TGTGCCAGCAGTTGTCGTCCCGGGACTAGCTGTGGGGGCAATGAGCAGTTCTTC. Protein product: CASSCRPGTSCGGNEQFF.

This chain links TRBV6-1 with TRBJ2-5; the D gene is possibly TRBD2 (7 bases). Deletions cut 8 bases from V and 10 bases from J, with 26 bases between. Germline V gene data show CDR1 as MNHNS and CDR2 as SASEGT. The CDR3 extends over 15 amino acids. The chain's CDR3 is CASLQTGGREFVQYF. CDR3 coding DNA: TGTGCCAGCCTACAAACGGGGGGCAGGGAGTTTGTCCAGTACTTC.

This clone was found a few times. The V and J genes are TRBV18 and TRBJ2-5; D remains ambiguous. This CDR3 is built from 12 residues. Looked up from germline, CDR1 is KGHSH and CDR2 is LQKENI. The V and J ends lost 4 bases and 2 bases respectively, with 5 bases between them. The CDR3 DNA reads as TGTGCCAGCTCACGGGTACAAGAGACCCAGTACTTC. Residues: CASSRVQETQYF.

This chain joins TRBV13 and TRBJ2-1; 11 bases agree with TRBD2. This CDR3 has 15 amino acids. V lost 1 base and J lost 8; bases outside the gene matches: 4. The germline gives CDR1 PRHDT, CDR2 FYEKMQ (reference sequence). Here the CDR3 reads CASSLVLAGADEQFF. The CDR3 DNA sequence: TGTGCCAGCAGCTTAGTACTAGCGGGAGCGGATGAGCAGTTCTTC.

The genes are TRBV15 and TRBJ2-4; D perhaps matches TRBD1 (6 bases). Germline CDR1 is LNHNV and CDR2 is YYDKDF (reference sequence). Trimming took off 8 bases at V and 6 bases at J, with 17 bases between the two ends. The CDR3 consists of 14 residues. The CDR3: CATASDRWLNIQYF. CDR3 bases: TGTGCCACCGCCTCTGACAGGTGGCTAAACATTCAGTACTTC.